This T cell receptor beta chain emerged from a study of T-cell reconstitution after alpha-beta-depleted transplantation in children. The junction had 10 bases not matched to a gene; V was cut back by 5 bases and J by 6 bases. Germline V gives CDR1 GTSNPN, CDR2 SVGIG (reference sequence). The length of the CDR3 is 14 residues. The TCRbeta library incorporated unique molecular identifiers. MiXCR, run by TCRdb on the PCR reads, gives a single entry per CDR3 protein. There are about 980,000 distinct CDR3 sequences in the sample; about 31% occur only once, and roughly 30% lies in the top ten. This specimen was PBMCs, mostly from graft donor cells, taken 360 days after TCRalphabeta/CD19-depleted stem cell transplant. The source of this sequence is a boy younger than two who had a stem cell transplant for SCID, so the T cells may come from the graft donor. The chain combines TRBV30 with TRBJ2-1, with 7 bases that match TRBD2. CDR3 residues: CAWEKRRGGNEQFF. CDR3 DNA: TGTGCCTGGGAGAAACGCCGCGGGGGCAATGAGCAGTTCTTC.